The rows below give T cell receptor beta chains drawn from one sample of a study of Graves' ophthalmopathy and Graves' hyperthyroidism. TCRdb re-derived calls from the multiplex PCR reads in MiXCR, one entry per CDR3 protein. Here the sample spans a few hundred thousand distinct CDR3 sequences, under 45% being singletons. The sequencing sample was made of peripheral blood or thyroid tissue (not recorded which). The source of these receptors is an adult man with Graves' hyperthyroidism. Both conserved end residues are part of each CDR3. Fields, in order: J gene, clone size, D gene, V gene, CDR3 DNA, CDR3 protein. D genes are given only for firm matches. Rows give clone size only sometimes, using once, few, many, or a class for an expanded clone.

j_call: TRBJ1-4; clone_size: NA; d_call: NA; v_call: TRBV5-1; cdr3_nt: TGCGCCAGCAGCTTGGACCTCCCGAATGAAAAACTGTTTTTT; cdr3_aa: CASSLDLPNEKLFF
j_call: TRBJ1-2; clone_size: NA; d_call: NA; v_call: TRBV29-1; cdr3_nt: TGCAGCGTTGCCCTGGACAGCGGCTATGGCTACACCTTC; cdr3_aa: CSVALDSGYGYTF
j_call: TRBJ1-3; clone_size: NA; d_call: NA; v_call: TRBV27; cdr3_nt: TGTGCCAGCAGTGTGACAGTGGATAGCACCATATATTTT; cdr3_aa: CASSVTVDSTIYF
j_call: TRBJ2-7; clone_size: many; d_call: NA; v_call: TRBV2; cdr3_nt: TGTGCCAGCAGTGAAGCGGATGGATCCTACGAGCAGTACTTC; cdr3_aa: CASSEADGSYEQYF
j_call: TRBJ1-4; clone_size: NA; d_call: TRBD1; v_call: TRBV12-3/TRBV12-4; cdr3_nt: TGTGCCAGCAGTTCACCGAACAGGGGGCTAGGTGAAAAACTGTTTTTT; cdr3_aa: CASSSPNRGLGEKLFF
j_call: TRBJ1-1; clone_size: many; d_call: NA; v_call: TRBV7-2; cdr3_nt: TGTGCCAGCAGCCCCGGACAGATGAACACTGAAGCTTTCTTT; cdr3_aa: CASSPGQMNTEAFF
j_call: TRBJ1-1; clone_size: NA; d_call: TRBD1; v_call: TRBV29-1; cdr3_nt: TGCAGCTTGGGTACGGGACAGGGCGACACTGAAGCTTTCTTT; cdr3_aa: CSLGTGQGDTEAFF
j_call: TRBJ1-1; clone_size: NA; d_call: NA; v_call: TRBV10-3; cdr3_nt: TGTGCCATCAGTGAGTCTTGGGGTATGAACACTGAAGCTTTCTTT; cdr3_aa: CAISESWGMNTEAFF
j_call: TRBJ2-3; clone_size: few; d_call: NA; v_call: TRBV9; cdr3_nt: TGTGCCAGCAGCGTAGGAGAGGGAGGCACAGATACGCAGTATTTT; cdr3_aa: CASSVGEGGTDTQYF
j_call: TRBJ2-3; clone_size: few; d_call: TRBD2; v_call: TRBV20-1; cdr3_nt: TGCAGTGCTGCCCCGGGACTAGCTAGCACAGATACGCAGTATTTT; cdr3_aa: CSAAPGLASTDTQYF
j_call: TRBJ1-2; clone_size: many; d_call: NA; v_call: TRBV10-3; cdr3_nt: TGTGCCATCAATTCGCCTGCGGACTATGGCTACACCTTC; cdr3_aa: CAINSPADYGYTF
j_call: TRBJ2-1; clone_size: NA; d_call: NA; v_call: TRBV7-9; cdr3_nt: TGTGCCAGCAGCTTCCGGGGAAACAATGAGCAGTTCTTC; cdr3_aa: CASSFRGNNEQFF
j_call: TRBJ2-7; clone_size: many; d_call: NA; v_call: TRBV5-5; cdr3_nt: TGTGCCAGCAACGGTCTAGCTCAGGGTCGAGGCGAGCAGTACTTC; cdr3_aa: CASNGLAQGRGEQYF
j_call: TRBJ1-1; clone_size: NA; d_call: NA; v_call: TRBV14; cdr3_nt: TGTGCCAGCAGCCGGAATGTCGGACAGACTTATTACACTGAAGCTTTCTTT; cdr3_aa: CASSRNVGQTYYTEAFF
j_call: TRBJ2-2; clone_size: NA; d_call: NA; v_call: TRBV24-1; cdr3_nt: TGTGCCACCAGTGATGCGACAGGGAGGGACGGGGAGCTGTTTTTT; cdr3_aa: CATSDATGRDGELFF
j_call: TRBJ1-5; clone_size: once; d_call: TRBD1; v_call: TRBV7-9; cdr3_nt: TGTGCCGTCGTACGGACTAGCGGGACAGGGCGGGATAGCAATCAGCCCCAGCATTTT; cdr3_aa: CAVVRTSGTGRDSNQPQHF
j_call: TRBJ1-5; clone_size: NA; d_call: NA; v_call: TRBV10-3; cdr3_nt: TGTGCCATCAGTGAGTCGATGGTGGTCATGATCAATCAGCCCCAGCATTTT; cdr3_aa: CAISESMVVMINQPQHF
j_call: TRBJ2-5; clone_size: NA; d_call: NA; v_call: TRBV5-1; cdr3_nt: TGCGCCAGCACCGAAGAGAGGGTAGGGGAGACCCAGTACTTC; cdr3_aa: CASTEERVGETQYF
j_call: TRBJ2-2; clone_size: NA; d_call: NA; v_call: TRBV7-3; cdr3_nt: TGTGCCAGCAGCTTAACGTCTCAGAACACCGGGGAGCTGTTTTTT; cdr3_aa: CASSLTSQNTGELFF
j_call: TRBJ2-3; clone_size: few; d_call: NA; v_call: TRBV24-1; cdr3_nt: TGTGCCACCAGTGATGAGGGGACAGATACGCAGTATTTT; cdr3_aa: CATSDEGTDTQYF
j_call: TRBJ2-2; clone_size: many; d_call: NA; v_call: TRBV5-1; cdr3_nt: TGCGCCAGCAGCCGTGGTCCTGGCGGCGGGGAGCTGTTTTTT; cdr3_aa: CASSRGPGGGELFF
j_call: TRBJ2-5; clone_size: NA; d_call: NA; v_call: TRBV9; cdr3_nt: TGTGCCAGCAGCGTAGGAACGGGTAGGGAGACCCAGTACTTC; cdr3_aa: CASSVGTGRETQYF
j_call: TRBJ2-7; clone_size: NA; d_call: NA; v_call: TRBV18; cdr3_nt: TGTGCCAGCTCACCGAGGGTACAGTCCTACGAGCAGTACTTC; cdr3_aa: CASSPRVQSYEQYF
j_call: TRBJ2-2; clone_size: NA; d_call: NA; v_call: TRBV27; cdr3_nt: TGTGCCAGCCTTTCAGGGCCCTCCCCCGGGGAGCTGTTTTTT; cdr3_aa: CASLSGPSPGELFF
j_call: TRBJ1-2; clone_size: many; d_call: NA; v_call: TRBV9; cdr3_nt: TGTGCCAGCAGCGATCGACATGACGGCTACACCTTC; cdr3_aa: CASSDRHDGYTF
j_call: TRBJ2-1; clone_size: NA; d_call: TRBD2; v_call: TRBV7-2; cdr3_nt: TGTGCCAGCAGCCCGAGCGGGGGAGGGTACAATGAGCAGTTCTTC; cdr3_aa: CASSPSGGGYNEQFF
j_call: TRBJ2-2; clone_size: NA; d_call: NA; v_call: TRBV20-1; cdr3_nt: TGCAGTGCTAGAGATCCTCTAAACACCGGGGAGCTGTTTTTT; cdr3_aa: CSARDPLNTGELFF
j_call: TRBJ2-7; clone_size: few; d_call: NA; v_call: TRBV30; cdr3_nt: TGTGCCTGGAGTCCCGGGACCAGCTCCTACGAGCAGTACTTC; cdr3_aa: CAWSPGTSSYEQYF
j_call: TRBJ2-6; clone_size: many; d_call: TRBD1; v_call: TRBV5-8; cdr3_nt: TGTGCCAGCAGCGACCGGGACAGGGGCAATGGGGCCAACGTCCTGACTTTC; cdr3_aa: CASSDRDRGNGANVLTF
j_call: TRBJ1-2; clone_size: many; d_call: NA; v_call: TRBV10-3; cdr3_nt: TGTGCCATCAGTGAGTCGAGAAGTGCCTTTGGCTACACCTTC; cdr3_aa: CAISESRSAFGYTF
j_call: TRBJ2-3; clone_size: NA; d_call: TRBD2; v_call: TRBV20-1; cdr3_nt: TGCAGTGCGCCCCTAGCGGGAGGTAGCGATACGCAGTATTTT; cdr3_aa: CSAPLAGGSDTQYF
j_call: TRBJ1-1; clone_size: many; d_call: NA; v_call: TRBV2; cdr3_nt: TGTGCCAGCAGTCCCGGGTCTGGCTTTTACAACACTGAAGCTTTCTTT; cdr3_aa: CASSPGSGFYNTEAFF
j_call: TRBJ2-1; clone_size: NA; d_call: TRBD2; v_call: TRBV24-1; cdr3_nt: TGTGCCACCAGGGGCACTAGCGGGAGCGTCAATGAGCAGTTCTTC; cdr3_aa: CATRGTSGSVNEQFF
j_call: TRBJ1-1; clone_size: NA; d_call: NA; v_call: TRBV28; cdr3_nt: TGTGCCAGCCACTCACAGCTTTACACTGAAGCTTTCTTT; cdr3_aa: CASHSQLYTEAFF
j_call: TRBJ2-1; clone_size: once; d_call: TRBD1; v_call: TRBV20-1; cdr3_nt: TGCAGTGCTAGGTTGATGGGACAGGGCAACAATGAGCAGTTCTTC; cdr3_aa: CSARLMGQGNNEQFF
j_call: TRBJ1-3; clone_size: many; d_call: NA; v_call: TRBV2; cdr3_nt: TGTGCCAGCAGCGTTGGGGGCCGAAGCTCTGGAAACACCATATATTTT; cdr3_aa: CASSVGGRSSGNTIYF
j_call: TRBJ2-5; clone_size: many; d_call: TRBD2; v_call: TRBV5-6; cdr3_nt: TGTGCCAGCAGCGGGACGACTAGCGATCAAGAGACCCAGTACTTC; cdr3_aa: CASSGTTSDQETQYF
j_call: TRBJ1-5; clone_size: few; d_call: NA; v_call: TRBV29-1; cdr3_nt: TGCAGCGTTGAGTCAGGGCTCATGATCAATCAGCCCCAGCATTTT; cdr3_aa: CSVESGLMINQPQHF
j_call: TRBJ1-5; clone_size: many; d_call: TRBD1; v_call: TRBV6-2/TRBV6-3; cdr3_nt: TGTGCCAGCAGTCAGACAGGGGATAGCAATCAGCCCCAGCATTTT; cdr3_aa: CASSQTGDSNQPQHF
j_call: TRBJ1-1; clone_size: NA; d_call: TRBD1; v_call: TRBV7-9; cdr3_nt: TGTGCCGGCAGCCAAGATCACACCCGGGACAGGTGGACTGAAGCTTTCTTT; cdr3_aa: CAGSQDHTRDRWTEAFF
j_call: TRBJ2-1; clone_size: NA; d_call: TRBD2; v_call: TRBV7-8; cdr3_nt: TGTGCCAGCAGCTTAGTGGGGACTAGGCGGTTCTTC; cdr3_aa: CASSLVGTRRFF
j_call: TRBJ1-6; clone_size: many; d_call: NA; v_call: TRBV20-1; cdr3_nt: TGCAGTGCCGTCGAGAATCAGGGAGATCTGATGTCACCCCTCCACTTT; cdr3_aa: CSAVENQGDLMSPLHF
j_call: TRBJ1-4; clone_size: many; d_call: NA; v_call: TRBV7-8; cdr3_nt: TGTGCCAGCAGCGGGACAAGAACAACTAATGAAAAACTGTTTTTT; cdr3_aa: CASSGTRTTNEKLFF
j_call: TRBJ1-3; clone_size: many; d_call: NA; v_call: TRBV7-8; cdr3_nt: TGTGCCAGCAGTATGGGTAACAGAGGTTCTGGAAACACCATATATTTT; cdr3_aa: CASSMGNRGSGNTIYF
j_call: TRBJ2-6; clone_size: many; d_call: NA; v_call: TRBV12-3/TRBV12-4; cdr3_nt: TGTGCCAGCAGTCCACCCAACAGGGCCGGGGCCAACGTCCTGACTTTC; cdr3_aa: CASSPPNRAGANVLTF
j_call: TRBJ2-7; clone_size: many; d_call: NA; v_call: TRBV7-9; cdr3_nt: TGTGCCAGCAGCCCCGACGGGAGCGGCTACGAGCAGTACTTC; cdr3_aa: CASSPDGSGYEQYF
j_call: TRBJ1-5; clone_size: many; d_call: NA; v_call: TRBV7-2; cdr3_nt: TGTGCCAGCAGCTGGGGGGGGTCGGGCAATCAGCCCCAGCATTTT; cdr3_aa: CASSWGGSGNQPQHF
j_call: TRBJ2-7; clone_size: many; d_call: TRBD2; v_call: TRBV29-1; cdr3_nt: TGCAGCGTTGAATGGACTAGCGGGAGACCAGGCGAGCAGTACTTC; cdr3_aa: CSVEWTSGRPGEQYF
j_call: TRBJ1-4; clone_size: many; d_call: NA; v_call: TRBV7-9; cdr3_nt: TGTGCCAGCAGCTTAGCCGGGGAAACTAATGAAAAACTGTTTTTT; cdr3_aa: CASSLAGETNEKLFF
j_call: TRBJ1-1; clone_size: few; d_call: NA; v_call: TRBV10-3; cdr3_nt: TGTGCCAGCAGTGGTCAGGGGCTTAACGATCGGACTGAAGCTTTCTTT; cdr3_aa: CASSGQGLNDRTEAFF
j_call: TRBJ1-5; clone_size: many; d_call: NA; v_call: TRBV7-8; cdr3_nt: TGTGCCAGCAGCAAGACAGATCAGCCCCAGCATTTT; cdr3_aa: CASSKTDQPQHF
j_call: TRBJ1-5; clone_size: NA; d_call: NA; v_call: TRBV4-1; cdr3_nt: TGCGCCAGCAGCCAAGAAGGCGCTGTTTCAGGAGTAGGGAGCAATCAGCCCCAGCATTTT; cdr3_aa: CASSQEGAVSGVGSNQPQHF